This T cell receptor beta chain was observed in a study of T cells after yellow fever vaccination. Background on the study: It was SMART-Seq v4 Ultra Low Input that prepared the fractions with low cell numbers.

Concerning this clonotype itself: Antigen unknown.

Whole-study results and caveats: Subsequent booster samples again held most clones from primary vaccination (96% CD4, roughly 88% CD8). By day 5 rather than day 15, the secondary response had peaked, though it was weaker.

Germline CDR1 is SGHNT and CDR2 is YYREEE (reference sequence). This CDR3 spans 16 amino acids. V gave up 4 bases and J gave up 1 base; unmatched junction bases: 9. 5'RACE template switching added a universal primer site and UMIs to TCR cDNA. TCRdb analysed the 5' RACE reads with MiXCR anew, one entry per CDR3 protein. The sample has some 300,000 distinct CDR3 sequences; over 8.5% are singletons. This receptor was identified in a man younger than 35 who received the YFV17D yellow fever vaccine. The sequencing here drew on CD4+ T cells sorted from PBMCs, taken 45 days after the yellow fever booster vaccination. The rearrangement uses TRBV5-4 and TRBJ2-5; 8 positions agree with TRBD2. In nucleotides, the CDR3 is TGTGCCAGCAGCCGGGATCTGCGGGGGGCCCAAGAGACCCAGTACTTC. This gives the protein CASSRDLRGAQETQYF.